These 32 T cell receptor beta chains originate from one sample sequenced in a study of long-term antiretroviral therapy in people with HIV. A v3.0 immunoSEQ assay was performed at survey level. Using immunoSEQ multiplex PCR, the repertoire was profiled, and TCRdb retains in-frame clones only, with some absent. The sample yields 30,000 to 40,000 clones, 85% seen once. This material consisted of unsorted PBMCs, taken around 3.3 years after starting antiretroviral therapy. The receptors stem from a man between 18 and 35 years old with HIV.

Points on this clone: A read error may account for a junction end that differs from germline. The CDR3 DNA sequence: TGTGCTAGCAGTCCGGACAGCGTGTCTATGTACTTC. This encodes CASSPDSVSMYF. The rearrangement uses TRBV7-7 and TRBJ2-7; TRBD1 is a possible D gene (6 bases). The germline gives CDR1 SSHAT, CDR2 FNYEAQ (reference sequence). CDR3 size: 12 residues.

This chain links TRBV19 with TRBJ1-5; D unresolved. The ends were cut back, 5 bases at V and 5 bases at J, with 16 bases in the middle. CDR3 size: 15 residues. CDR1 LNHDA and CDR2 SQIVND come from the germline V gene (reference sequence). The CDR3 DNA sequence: TGTGCCAGTAGTTCAAACCTGAACCCGCATCAGCCCCAGCATTTT. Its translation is CASSSNLNPHQPQHF.

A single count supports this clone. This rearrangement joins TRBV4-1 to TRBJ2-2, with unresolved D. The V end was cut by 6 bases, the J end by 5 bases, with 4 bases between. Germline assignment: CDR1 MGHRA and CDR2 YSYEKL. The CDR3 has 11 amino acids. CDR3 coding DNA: TGCGCCAGCAGGGGGACCGGGGAGCTGTTTTTT. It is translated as CASRGTGELFF.

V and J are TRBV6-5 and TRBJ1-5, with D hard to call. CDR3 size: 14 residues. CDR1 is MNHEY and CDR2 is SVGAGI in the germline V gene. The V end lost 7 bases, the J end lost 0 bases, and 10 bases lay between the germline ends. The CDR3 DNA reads TGTGCCAGCATGGCGGGGTATAGCAATCAGCCCCAGCATTTT. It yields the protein CASMAGYSNQPQHF.

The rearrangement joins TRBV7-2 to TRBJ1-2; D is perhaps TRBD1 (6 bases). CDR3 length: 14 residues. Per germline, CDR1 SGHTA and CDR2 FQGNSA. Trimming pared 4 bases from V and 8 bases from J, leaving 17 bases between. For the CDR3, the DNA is TGTGCCAGCAGCTCCTCAGGGGTGAGGGGGGGCTACACCTTC. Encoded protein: CASSSSGVRGGYTF.

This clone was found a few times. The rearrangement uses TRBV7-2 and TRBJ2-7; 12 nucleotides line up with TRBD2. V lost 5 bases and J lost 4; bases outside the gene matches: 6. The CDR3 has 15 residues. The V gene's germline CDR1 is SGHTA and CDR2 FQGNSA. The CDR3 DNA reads TGTGCCAGCAGCCCGGGACTAGCGGGTCTGTACGAGCAGTACTTC. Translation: CASSPGLAGLYEQYF. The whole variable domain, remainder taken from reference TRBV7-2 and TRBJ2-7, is GAGVSQSPSNKVTEKGKDVELRCDPISGHTALYWYRQSLGQGLEFLIYFQGNSAPDKSGLPSDRFSAERTGGSVSTLTIQRTQQEDSAVYLCASSPGLAGLYEQYFGPGTRLTVT.

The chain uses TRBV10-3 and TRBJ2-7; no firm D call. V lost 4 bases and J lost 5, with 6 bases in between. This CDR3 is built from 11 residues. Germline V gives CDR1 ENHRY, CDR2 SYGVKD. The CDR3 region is CAISVRDEQYF. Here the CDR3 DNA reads TGTGCCATCAGTGTCAGAGACGAGCAGTACTTC.

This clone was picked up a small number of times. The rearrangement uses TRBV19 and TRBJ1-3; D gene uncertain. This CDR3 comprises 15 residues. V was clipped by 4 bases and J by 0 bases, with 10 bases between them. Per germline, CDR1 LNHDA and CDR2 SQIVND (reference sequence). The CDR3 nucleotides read TGTGCCAGTAGTAATGTCCTTGCCTCTGGAAACACCATATATTTT. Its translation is CASSNVLASGNTIYF.

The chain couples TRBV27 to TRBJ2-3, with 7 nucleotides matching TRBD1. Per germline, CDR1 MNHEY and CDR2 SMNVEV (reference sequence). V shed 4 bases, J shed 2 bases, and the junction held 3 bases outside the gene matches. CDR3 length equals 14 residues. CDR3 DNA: TGTGCCAGCAGTTGGGACAGAGCCACAGATACGCAGTATTTT. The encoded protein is CASSWDRATDTQYF.

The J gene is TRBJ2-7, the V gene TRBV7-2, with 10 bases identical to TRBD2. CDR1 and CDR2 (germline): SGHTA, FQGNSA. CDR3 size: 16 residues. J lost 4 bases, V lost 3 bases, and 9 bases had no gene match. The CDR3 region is CASSFRRLAGEYEQYF. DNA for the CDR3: TGTGCCAGCAGCTTCCGTAGGCTAGCGGGAGAGTACGAGCAGTACTTC. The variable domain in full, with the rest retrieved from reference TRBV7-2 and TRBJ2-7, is GAGVSQSPSNKVTEKGKDVELRCDPISGHTALYWYRQSLGQGLEFLIYFQGNSAPDKSGLPSDRFSAERTGGSVSTLTIQRTQQEDSAVYLCASSFRRLAGEYEQYFGPGTRLTVT.

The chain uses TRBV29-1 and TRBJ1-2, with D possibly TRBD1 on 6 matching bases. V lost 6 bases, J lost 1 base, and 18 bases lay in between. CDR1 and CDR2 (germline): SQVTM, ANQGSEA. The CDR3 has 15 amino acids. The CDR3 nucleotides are TGCAGCGTCCGAGAGGAGGGGGTCGGTAACTATGGCTACACCTTC. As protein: CSVREEGVGNYGYTF. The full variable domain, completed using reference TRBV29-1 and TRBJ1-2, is SAVISQKPSRDICQRGTSLTIQCQVDSQVTMMFWYRQQPGQSLTLIATANQGSEATYESGFVIDKFPISRPNLTFSTLTVSNMSPEDSSIYLCSVREEGVGNYGYTFGSGTRLTVV.

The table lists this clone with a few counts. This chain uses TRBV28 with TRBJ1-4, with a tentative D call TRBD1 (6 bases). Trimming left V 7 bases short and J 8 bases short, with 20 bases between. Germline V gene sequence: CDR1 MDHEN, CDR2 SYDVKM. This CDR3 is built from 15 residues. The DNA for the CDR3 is TGTGCCAGCAACGTCCTCCGGGACAAAAGGGAAAAACTGTTTTTT. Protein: CASNVLRDKREKLFF.

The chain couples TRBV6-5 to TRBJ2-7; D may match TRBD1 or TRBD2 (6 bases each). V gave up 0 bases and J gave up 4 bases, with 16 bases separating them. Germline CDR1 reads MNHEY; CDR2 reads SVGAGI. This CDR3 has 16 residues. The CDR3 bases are TGTGCCAGCAGTTACTCGAGAGGGGGAGGATCGTACGAGCAGTACTTC. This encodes CASSYSRGGGSYEQYF.

DNA of the CDR3: TGTGCCAGCAGGCCGACCGACAGGTTTCAATACGAGCAGTACTTC. Translated, it gives CASRPTDRFQYEQYF. V is TRBV11-2 and J is TRBJ2-7; TRBD1 is a possible D gene (6 bases). Germline loops: CDR1 SGHAT, CDR2 FQNNGV. The CDR3 is made up of 15 amino acids. V lost 6 bases to trimming and J lost 4 bases, with 19 bases between them. Variable domain in full (rest from reference TRBV11-2 and TRBJ2-7): EAGVAQSPRYKIIEKRQSVAFWCNPISGHATLYWYQQILGQGPKLLIQFQNNGVVDDSQLPKDRFSAERLKGVDSTLKIQPAKLEDSAVYLCASRPTDRFQYEQYFGPGTRLTVT.

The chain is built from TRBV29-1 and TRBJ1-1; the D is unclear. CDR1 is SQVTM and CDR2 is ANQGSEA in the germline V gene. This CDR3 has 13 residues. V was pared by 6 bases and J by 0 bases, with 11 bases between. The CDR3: CSVKHTMNTEAFF. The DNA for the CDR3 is TGCAGCGTCAAACATACGATGAACACTGAAGCTTTCTTT.

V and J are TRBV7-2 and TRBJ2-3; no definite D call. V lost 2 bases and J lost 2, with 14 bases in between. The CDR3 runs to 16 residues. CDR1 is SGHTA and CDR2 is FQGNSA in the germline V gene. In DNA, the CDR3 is TGTGCCAGCAGCTTATACCTCCCCCCACACACAGATACGCAGTATTTT. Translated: CASSLYLPPHTDTQYF.

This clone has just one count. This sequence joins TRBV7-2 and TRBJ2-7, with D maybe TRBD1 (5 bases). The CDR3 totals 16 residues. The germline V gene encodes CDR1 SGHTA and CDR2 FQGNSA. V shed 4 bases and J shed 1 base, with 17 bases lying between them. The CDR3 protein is CASSSPGAAGSYEQYF. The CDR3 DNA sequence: TGTGCCAGCAGCTCTCCAGGCGCGGCAGGGTCCTACGAGCAGTACTTC.

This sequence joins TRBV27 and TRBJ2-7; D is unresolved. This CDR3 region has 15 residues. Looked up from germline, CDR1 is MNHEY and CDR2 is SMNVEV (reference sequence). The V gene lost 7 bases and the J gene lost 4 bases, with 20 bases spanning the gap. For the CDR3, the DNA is TGTGCCAGCAAAAGTACAGTCGCCTCCATTTACGAGCAGTACTTC. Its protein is CASKSTVASIYEQYF.

As DNA, the CDR3 is TGTGCCAGCTCACCAGGAGAACTTAGGCGGGAGACCCAGTACTTC. Encoded protein: CASSPGELRRETQYF. The genes are TRBV18 and TRBJ2-5; D gene unclear. CDR1 and CDR2 from the germline V gene are KGHSH and LQKENI. The length of the CDR3 is 15 residues. Trimming took off 2 bases at V and 5 bases at J, with 15 bases between the two ends.

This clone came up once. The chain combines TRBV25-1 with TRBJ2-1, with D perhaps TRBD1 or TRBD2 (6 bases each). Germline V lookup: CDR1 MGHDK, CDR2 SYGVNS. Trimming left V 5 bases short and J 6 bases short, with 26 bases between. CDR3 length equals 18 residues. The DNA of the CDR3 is TGTGCCAGCAGTAGGGGGACTGGCGGTCTAGATTCGGGCAATGAGCAGTTCTTC. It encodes CASSRGTGGLDSGNEQFF. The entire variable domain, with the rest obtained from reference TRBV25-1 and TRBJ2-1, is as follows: EADIYQTPRYLVIGTGKKITLECSQTMGHDKMYWYQQDPGMELHLIHYSYGVNSTEKGDLSSESTVSRIRTEHFPLTLESARPSHTSQYLCASSRGTGGLDSGNEQFFGPGTRLTVL.

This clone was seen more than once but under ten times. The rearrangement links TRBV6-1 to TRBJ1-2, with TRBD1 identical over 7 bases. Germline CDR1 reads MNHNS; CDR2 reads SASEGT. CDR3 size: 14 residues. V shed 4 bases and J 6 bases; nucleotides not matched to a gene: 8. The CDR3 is CASSAPSRGDGYTF. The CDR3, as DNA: TGTGCCAGCAGTGCCCCCAGCAGGGGGGATGGCTACACCTTC.

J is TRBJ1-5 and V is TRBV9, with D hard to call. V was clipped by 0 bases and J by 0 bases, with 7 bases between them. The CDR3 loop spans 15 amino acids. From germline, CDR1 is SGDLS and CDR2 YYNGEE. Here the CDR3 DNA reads TGTGCCAGCAGCGTAGACAGTTTTAGCAATCAGCCCCAGCATTTT. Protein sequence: CASSVDSFSNQPQHF.

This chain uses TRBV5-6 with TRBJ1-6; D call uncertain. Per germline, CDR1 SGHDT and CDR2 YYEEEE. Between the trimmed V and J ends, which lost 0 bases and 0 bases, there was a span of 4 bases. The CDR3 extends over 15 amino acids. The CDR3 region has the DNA TGTGCCAGCAGCTTGGGCTCCTCCTATAATTCACCCCTCCACTTT. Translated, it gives CASSLGSSYNSPLHF.

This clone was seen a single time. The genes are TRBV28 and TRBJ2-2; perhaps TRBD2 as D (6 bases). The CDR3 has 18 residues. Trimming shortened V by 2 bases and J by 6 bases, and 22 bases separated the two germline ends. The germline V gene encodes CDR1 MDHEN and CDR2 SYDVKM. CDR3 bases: TGTGCCAGCAGTTTAAGAGCCCCCGGGGGAACCTCTTCCGGGGAGCTGTTTTTT. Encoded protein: CASSLRAPGGTSSGELFF. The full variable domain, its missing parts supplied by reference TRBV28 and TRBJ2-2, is DVKVTQSSRYLVKRTGEKVFLECVQDMDHENMFWYRQDPGLGLRLIYFSYDVKMKEKGDIPEGYSVSREKKERFSLILESASTNQTSMYLCASSLRAPGGTSSGELFFGEGSRLTVL.

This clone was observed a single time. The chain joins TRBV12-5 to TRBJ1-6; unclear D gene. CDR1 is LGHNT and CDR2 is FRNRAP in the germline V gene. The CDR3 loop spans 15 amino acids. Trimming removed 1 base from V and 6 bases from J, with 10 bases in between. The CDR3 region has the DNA TGTGCTAGTGGTTTGGACGACCCGTCTAATTCACCCCTCCACTTT. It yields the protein CASGLDDPSNSPLHF.

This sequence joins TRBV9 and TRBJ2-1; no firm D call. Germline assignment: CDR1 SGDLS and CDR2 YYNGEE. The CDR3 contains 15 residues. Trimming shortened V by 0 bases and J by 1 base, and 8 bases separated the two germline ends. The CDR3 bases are TGTGCCAGCAGCGTAGCAAGAGGATCCTACAATGAGCAGTTCTTC. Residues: CASSVARGSYNEQFF.

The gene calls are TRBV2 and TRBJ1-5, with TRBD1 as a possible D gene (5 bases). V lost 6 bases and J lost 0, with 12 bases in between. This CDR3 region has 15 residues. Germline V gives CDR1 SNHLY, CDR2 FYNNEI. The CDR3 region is CASSLGGGSNQPQHF. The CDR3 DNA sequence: TGTGCCAGCAGCTTGGGCGGGGGTAGCAATCAGCCCCAGCATTTT. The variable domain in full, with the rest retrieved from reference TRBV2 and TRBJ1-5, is EPEVTQTPSHQVTQMGQEVILRCVPISNHLYFYWYRQILGQKVEFLVSFYNNEISEKSEIFDDQFSVERPDGSNFTLKIRSTKLEDSAMYFCASSLGGGSNQPQHFGDGTRLSIL.

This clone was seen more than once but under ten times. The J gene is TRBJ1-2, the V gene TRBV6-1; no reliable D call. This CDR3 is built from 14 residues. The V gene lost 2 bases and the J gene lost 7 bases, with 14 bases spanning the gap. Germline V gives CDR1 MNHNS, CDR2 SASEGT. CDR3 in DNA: TGTGCCAGCAGTGAAACGACCCCGGGGTTTGGCTACACCTTC. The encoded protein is CASSETTPGFGYTF.

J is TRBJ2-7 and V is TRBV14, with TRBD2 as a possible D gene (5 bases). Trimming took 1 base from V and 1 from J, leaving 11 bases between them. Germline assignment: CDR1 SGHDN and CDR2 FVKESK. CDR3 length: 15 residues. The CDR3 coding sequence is TGTGCCAGCAGCCAAGGGGCGGGCTTGTCCTACGAGCAGTACTTC. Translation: CASSQGAGLSYEQYF.

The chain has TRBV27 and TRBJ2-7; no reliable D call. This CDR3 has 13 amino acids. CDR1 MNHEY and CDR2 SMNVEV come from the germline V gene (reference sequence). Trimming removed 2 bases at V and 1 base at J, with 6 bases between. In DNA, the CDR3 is TGTGCCAGCAGTTTAGGGCCATCCTACGAGCAGTACTTC. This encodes CASSLGPSYEQYF.

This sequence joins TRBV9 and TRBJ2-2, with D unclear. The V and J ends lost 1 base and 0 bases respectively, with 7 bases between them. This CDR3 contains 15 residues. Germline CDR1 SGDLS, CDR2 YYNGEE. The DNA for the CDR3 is TGTGCCAGCAGCGTACAGAACTCGAACACCGGGGAGCTGTTTTTT. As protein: CASSVQNSNTGELFF.

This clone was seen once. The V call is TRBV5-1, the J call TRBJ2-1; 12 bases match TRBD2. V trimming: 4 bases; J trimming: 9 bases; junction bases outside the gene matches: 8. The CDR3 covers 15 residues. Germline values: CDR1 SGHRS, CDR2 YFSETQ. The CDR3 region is CASSPSSGGAIEQFF. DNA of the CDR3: TGCGCCAGCAGCCCGTCTAGCGGGGGGGCCATTGAGCAGTTCTTC.